Each of the 5 T cell receptor beta chains below was sequenced from the same sample in a study of T cell responses to AZD1222 COVID-19 vaccine. Method: immunoSEQ multiplex PCR; TCRdb's copy keeps in-frame clones and lacks some. Among around 150,000 clones listed, roughly 90% were seen once. The sequences come from peripheral blood, collected 28 days after the second AZD1222 dose. The receptors originated from an adult who received the AZD1222 COVID-19 vaccine.

This chain links TRBV30 with TRBJ1-3; D gene uncertain. The CDR3 totals 18 residues. CDR1 GTSNPN and CDR2 SVGIG come from the germline V gene (reference sequence). Between the trimmed V and J ends, which lost 0 bases and 0 bases, there was a span of 18 bases. The CDR3 spells CAWSVLGMSPYSGNTIYF. The DNA of the CDR3 is TGTGCCTGGAGTGTACTGGGGATGTCCCCCTACTCTGGAAACACCATATATTTT.

V and J are TRBV9 and TRBJ2-3; unclear D gene. V was shortened by 0 bases and J by 3 bases, with 11 bases between the two germline ends. Germline-derived CDR1 and CDR2 are SGDLS and YYNGEE. The CDR3 runs 15 residues. The DNA for the CDR3 is TGTGCCAGCAGCGTAGGGGTGGGTAGTACAGATACGCAGTATTTT. This gives the protein CASSVGVGSTDTQYF. Drawing the rest from reference TRBV9 and TRBJ2-3, the complete variable domain is DSGVTQTPKHLITATGQRVTLRCSPRSGDLSVYWYQQSLDQGLQFLIQYYNGEERAKGNILERFSAQQFPDLHSELNLSSLELGDSALYFCASSVGVGSTDTQYFGPGTRLTVL.

J is TRBJ2-2 and V is TRBV18; D is perhaps TRBD1 (5 bases). The V gene's germline CDR1 is KGHSH and CDR2 LQKENI. V lost 5 bases and J 1 base, leaving 14 bases between the germline ends. The CDR3 runs to 16 residues. Here the CDR3 reads CASSSRSGMNTGELFF. In DNA form, the CDR3 reads TGTGCCAGCTCATCCAGGTCAGGGATGAACACCGGGGAGCTGTTTTTT.

In DNA, the CDR3 is TGTGCCAGCTCTGACTCCGGGAACACTGAAGCTTTCTTT. It codes for CASSDSGNTEAFF. The chain employs TRBV18 and TRBJ1-1, with D uncertain. Trimming pared 6 bases from V and 1 base from J, leaving 9 bases between. There are 13 residues in the CDR3. From germline, CDR1 is KGHSH and CDR2 LQKENI. Together with reference TRBV18 and TRBJ1-1, the CDR3 gives the full variable domain: NAGVMQNPRHLVRRRGQEARLRCSPMKGHSHVYWYRQLPEEGLKFMVYLQKENIIDESGMPKERFSAEFPKEGPSILRIQQVVRGDSAAYFCASSDSGNTEAFFGQGTRLTVV.

CDR3 nucleotides: TGTGCCAGCAGTTATAATGAAAAACTGTTTTTT. This sequence encodes CASSYNEKLFF. V is TRBV6-2 or TRBV6-3 and J is TRBJ1-4; no firm D call. The CDR3 is made up of 11 amino acids. The germline V gene encodes CDR1 MNHEY and CDR2 SVGEGT. V was trimmed by 3 bases and J by 4 bases, leaving 0 bases between them.